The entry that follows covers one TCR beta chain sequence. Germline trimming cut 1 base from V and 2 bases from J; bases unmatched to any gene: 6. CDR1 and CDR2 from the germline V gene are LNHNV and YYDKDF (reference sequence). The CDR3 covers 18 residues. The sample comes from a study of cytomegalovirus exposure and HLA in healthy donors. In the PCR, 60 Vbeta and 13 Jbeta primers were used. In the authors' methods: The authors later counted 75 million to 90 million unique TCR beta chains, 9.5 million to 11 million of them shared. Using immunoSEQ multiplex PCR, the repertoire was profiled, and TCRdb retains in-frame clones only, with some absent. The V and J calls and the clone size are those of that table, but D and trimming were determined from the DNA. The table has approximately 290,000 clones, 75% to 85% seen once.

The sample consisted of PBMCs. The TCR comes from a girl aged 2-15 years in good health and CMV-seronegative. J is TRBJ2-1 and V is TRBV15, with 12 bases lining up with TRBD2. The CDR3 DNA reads TGTGCCACCAGCAGAGTACTAGCGGGGGGACCTGCCTACAATGAGCAGTTCTTC. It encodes CATSRVLAGGPAYNEQFF.